This T cell receptor (beta chain) was identified during a study of blood T cell repertoires in COVID-19 (dated by TCRdb to 2020 to 2022). With respect to the entire study: Collaborator samples came from the United States, Italy and Spain and covered acute and convalescent phases of COVID-19. The material from the prospective study consisted of cDNA or gDNA derived from T cells, B-cell-depleted T cells, or PBMCs. Deeply sampled blood TCRbeta repertoires from subjects exposed to, actively infected with, or recovered from COVID-19 were included in the dataset. The repertoires were released in a freely available public database meant as a resource for research on the immune response to SARS-CoV-2. Samples were obtained from the ongoing ImmuneRACE study (first 160 participants) and from about 1,300 subjects provided by 6 global collaborators. Sample metadata almost always included a de-identified subject ID, COVID-19 status, age in years and sex. Where available, HLA class I and class II types were obtained from metadata supplied by the sample provider rather than from assay-based typing.

To note about this clone: Its antigen is not yet known. No base quality information exists; no much larger clone differs at one position.

Overall study results and their limits: How much clinical and demographic metadata was included differed by source and by participant, and the metadata was provided uncurated.

Enrolling through a virtual design, the prospective study's participants ranged in age from about 18 to 89 years and lived across roughly 23 United States geographic areas. In the prospective study, cohorts were assigned on the basis of participant-reported clinical history obtained from a screening survey and a study questionnaire. In the prospective study, mobile phlebotomists collected whole blood, serum and a nasopharyngeal or oropharyngeal swab from each participant. Over an approximately 2-month period, participants in the prospective study had the option of providing additional blood draws and questionnaires. Prospective study blood samples were shipped either frozen or at room temperature before DNA extraction. From a lookup of the germline V gene, CDR1 and CDR2 are ENHRY and SYGVKD. After removal of 10 bases from V and 4 bases from J, the junction retains 9 bases not matched to a gene. From its cysteine to its phenylalanine, the CDR3 spans 15 amino acids. Here the CDR3 DNA is all that survives: 45 bases in frame from base 1.

TCRbeta CDR3 regions were amplified from genomic DNA using the immunoSEQ Assay, a bias-controlled multiplex PCR. Turning to the authors' computational methods: The number of nucleated cells in each sample was estimated from the amplification of reference gene primers within the assay. Sequence reads were collapsed and filtered to measure the absolute abundance of every unique TCRbeta CDR3 rearrangement. For each sample, productive Simpson clonality was calculated as the square root of Simpson's diversity index across productive rearrangements. This immuneACCESS table, as held by TCRdb, lists in-frame sequences with V and J called but not all clones. Of the missing ones, under half trace to an unresolved V gene in checked studies; the others have no known cause. V and J calls and clone size follow that table, whereas D and trimming were derived from the DNA. For this sample there are a few hundred thousand clones; 80% to 90% appear just once. About 4% of the sample belongs to the ten largest clones.

This receptor was taken from a woman aged 40-49 years with acute COVID-19. The material sequenced was PBMCs or T cells enriched from blood (not recorded which). The rearranged segments are TRBV10-3 and TRBJ2-3, and TRBD2 matches 12 of the central bases. Here is the DNA: TGTGCCACGAGACTAGCGGGGGACAGCGCAGATACGCAGTATTTT. Its translation is CATRLAGDSADTQYF.